Listed here are 12 T cell receptor beta chains from one sample, sequenced in a study of blood T cell repertoires in COVID-19. Clones were read by immunoSEQ multiplex PCR, and TCRdb kept only the in-frame ones, dropping some. The sample contains a few hundred thousand clones, just under 90% of which appear only once. Sequencing was performed on peripheral blood. The receptors were sampled from a woman aged 50 to 60 with COVID-19, enrolled during active disease.

This chain joins TRBV6-2 or TRBV6-3 and TRBJ2-1; TRBD2 matches 7 bases. CDR3 length: 16 amino acids. Unmatched junction bases numbered 10, after V lost 4 bases and J lost 4 bases. CDR1 is MNHEY, CDR2 SVGEGT, per germline. The DNA of the CDR3 is TGTGCCAGCAGTTCCCGTGGCGGGACTATGTACAATGAGCAGTTCTTC. Residues: CASSSRGGTMYNEQFF.

The CDR3 spells CATSDFGTGGYEQYF. CDR3 sequence (DNA): TGTGCCACCAGTGATTTTGGGACAGGGGGTTACGAGCAGTACTTC. V usage is TRBV24-1 and J usage is TRBJ2-7; 11 bases map to TRBD1. The CDR3 covers 15 residues. The germline V gene has CDR1 KGHDR and CDR2 SFDVKD. The junction had 2 bases not matched to a gene; V was cut back by 1 base and J by 4 bases.

CDR3 amino acids: CASSASEGSNEKLFF. In DNA form, the CDR3 reads TGTGCCAGCAGCGCCTCGGAGGGCTCGAATGAAAAACTGTTTTTT. This chain connects TRBV5-4 to TRBJ1-4; no clear D gene. The CDR3 is 15 residues long. V was clipped by 4 bases and J by 5 bases, with 15 bases between them. From germline, CDR1 is SGHNT and CDR2 YYREEE (reference sequence).

The V call is TRBV12-3 or TRBV12-4, the J call TRBJ1-1; possibly TRBD1 for D (5 bases). Trimming took 7 bases from V and 1 from J, leaving 10 bases between them. The CDR3 runs to 13 residues. CDR3 region: CASTRESNTEAFF. In DNA, the CDR3 is TGTGCCAGCACCAGGGAATCGAACACTGAAGCTTTCTTT.

This clone was found a few times. For the CDR3, the DNA is TGTGCCAGCAGAAAATCTTGGGACAATCTCGGCAATCAGCCCCAGCATTTT. This codes for CASRKSWDNLGNQPQHF. V gene TRBV2 combines with J gene TRBJ1-5; maybe TRBD1 (6 bases). V was pared by 6 bases and J by 2 bases, with 20 bases between. The V gene's germline CDR1 is SNHLY and CDR2 FYNNEI. The CDR3 loop spans 17 amino acids.

The rearrangement uses TRBV30 and TRBJ1-2; perhaps TRBD1 as D (5 bases). The CDR3 length is 13 residues. Trimming shortened V by 1 base and J by 4 bases, and 10 bases separated the two germline ends. Germline assignment: CDR1 GTSNPN and CDR2 SVGIG (reference sequence). The chain's CDR3 is CAWSGQLSYGYTF. CDR3 DNA sequence: TGTGCCTGGAGTGGACAGCTTTCCTATGGCTACACCTTC.

The rearrangement links TRBV5-1 to TRBJ2-6, with D unresolved. The ends were cut back, 1 base at V and 0 bases at J, with 5 bases in the middle. The germline V gene encodes CDR1 SGHRS and CDR2 YFSETQ. This CDR3 region has 15 residues. DNA of the CDR3: TGCGCCAGCAGCTTGACATTCTCTGGGGCCAACGTCCTGACTTTC. Its translation: CASSLTFSGANVLTF.

V usage is TRBV7-9 and J usage is TRBJ2-7; perhaps TRBD1 as D (6 bases). The CDR3 covers 15 residues. V was trimmed by 0 bases and J by 4 bases, leaving 13 bases between them. Germline CDR1 and CDR2: SEHNR and FQNEAQ (reference sequence). CDR3 nucleotides: TGTGCCAGCAGCTTAGCACAGGGTCCCCCTTACGAGCAGTACTTC. Encoded protein: CASSLAQGPPYEQYF.

This rearrangement joins TRBV5-1 to TRBJ2-5, with D tentatively TRBD2 (5 bases). Trimming pared 7 bases from V and 0 bases from J, leaving 13 bases between. The germline V gene encodes CDR1 SGHRS and CDR2 YFSETQ. This CDR3 comprises 14 residues. CDR3 region: CASAGGEYQETQYF. In nucleotides, the CDR3 is TGCGCCAGCGCCGGTGGGGAGTACCAAGAGACCCAGTACTTC.

V and J are TRBV24-1 and TRBJ1-1; 7 bases match TRBD1. V shed 9 bases, J shed 0 bases, and the junction held 3 bases outside the gene matches. Germline-derived CDR1 and CDR2 are KGHDR and SFDVKD. This CDR3 comprises 13 residues. The DNA of the CDR3 is TGTGCCACCCAGGGACAGATGAACACTGAAGCTTTCTTT. It translates to CATQGQMNTEAFF.

This chain joins TRBV20-1 and TRBJ1-2, with D tentatively TRBD1 (5 bases). Per the germline V gene, CDR1 is DFQATT and CDR2 is SNEGSKA (reference sequence). V gave up 5 bases and J gave up 14 bases, with 12 bases separating them. The CDR3 is made up of 9 amino acids. The CDR3 here is CSAGAPLTF. CDR3 nucleotides: TGCAGTGCTGGGGCCCCCCTGACCTTC.

The V and J genes are TRBV7-9 and TRBJ2-7, with 11 bases identical to TRBD2. After removal of 4 bases from V and 5 bases from J, the junction contained 10 bases not matched to a gene. This CDR3 spans 16 amino acids. CDR1 is SEHNR and CDR2 is FQNEAQ in the germline V gene (reference sequence). DNA for the CDR3: TGTGCCAGCAGCTCTTTACTAGCGGGAGTTTCCCACGAGCAGTACTTC. Translation gives CASSSLLAGVSHEQYF.